A single sample is the source of the 22 T cell receptor beta chains below, sequenced in a study of T-cell reconstitution after alpha-beta-depleted transplantation in children. For TCRbeta, the library was prepared with unique molecular identifiers. MiXCR, run by TCRdb on the PCR reads, gives a single entry per CDR3 protein. The table records around 250,000 distinct CDR3 sequences, 8.2% of them present only once. The sequencing used PBMCs, mostly from graft donor cells, collected 180 days after TCRalphabeta/CD19-depleted stem cell transplant. The receptors here all came from a male patient aged 10 to 17 who had a stem cell transplant for acute lymphoblastic leukemia, so the T cells may come from the graft donor.

In its sample, this clonotype was seen many times. The V call is TRBV20-1, the J call TRBJ2-1; 11 bases are a match to TRBD2. From germline, CDR1 is DFQATT and CDR2 SNEGSKA (reference sequence). The CDR3 sequence is 17 residues long. J was trimmed by 7 bases and V by 3 bases; bases with no gene match: 14. Here the CDR3 DNA reads TGCAGTGCTAGGCCCCCCGTAATTAGCGGGGGGGCTAATGAGCAGTTCTTC. It encodes CSARPPVISGGANEQFF.

The genes are TRBV12-3 or TRBV12-4 and TRBJ1-3; D remains ambiguous. The length of the CDR3 is 12 residues. Deletions cut 3 bases from V and 8 bases from J, with 8 bases between. Here the CDR3 DNA reads TGTGCCAGCAGTTTTACGAGGGACACCATATATTTT. It yields the protein CASSFTRDTIYF.

There are many counts of this clonotype. This chain links TRBV19 with TRBJ2-1; maybe TRBD1 (6 bases). The CDR3 spans 12 residues. CDR1 is LNHDA and CDR2 is SQIVND in the germline V gene (reference sequence). Trimming stripped 1 base from V and 11 bases from J, with 9 bases between. CDR3 coding DNA: TGTGCCAGTAGTATAGGCCAGGGGAAGCAGTTCTTC. Its protein product is CASSIGQGKQFF.

In its sample, this clonotype was seen many times. V and J are TRBV19 and TRBJ2-3; perhaps TRBD2 as D (6 bases). CDR1 and CDR2 (germline): LNHDA, SQIVND (reference sequence). This CDR3 has 19 residues. Trimming took 7 bases from V and 0 from J, leaving 26 bases between them. The CDR3 here is CASKAGTFGPSPSTDTQYF. Written as DNA, the CDR3 is TGTGCCAGTAAAGCCGGGACTTTCGGCCCTTCCCCTAGCACAGATACGCAGTATTTT.

This clonotype occurred many times. The chain carries TRBV4-2 and TRBJ1-6; no clear D gene. V lost 0 bases to trimming and J lost 14 bases, with 20 bases between them. CDR1 and CDR2 from the germline V gene are LGHNA and YNFKEQ. The CDR3 has 16 amino acids. CDR3 DNA sequence: TGTGCCAGCAGCCAAGATCTTTCGGGGAATCATTTATCCCTCCACTTT. Translation gives CASSQDLSGNHLSLHF.

This clonotype has ten or more counts. This chain links TRBV29-1 with TRBJ1-1; tentative D call: TRBD1 (5 bases). With 2 bases removed from V and 11 bases from J, the gap between germline ends came to 15 bases. The CDR3 loop spans 12 amino acids. Germline V gene sequence: CDR1 SQVTM, CDR2 ANQGSEA. As DNA, the CDR3 is TGCAGCGTTGAATGGGCCCAGGGTTACGCTTTCTTT. Protein: CSVEWAQGYAFF. Together with reference TRBV29-1 and TRBJ1-1, the CDR3 gives the full variable domain: SAVISQKPSRDICQRGTSLTIQCQVDSQVTMMFWYRQQPGQSLTLIATANQGSEATYESGFVIDKFPISRPNLTFSTLTVSNMSPEDSSIYLCSVEWAQGYAFFGQGTRLTVV.

Concerning this clonotype: With a much larger clone just one base away, this may be a read error. V and J are TRBV5-8 and TRBJ1-3; D is possibly TRBD1 (5 bases). CDR1 is SGHTS and CDR2 is YDEGEE in the germline V gene. The CDR3 totals 17 residues. The chain's CDR3 is CASSQGSLSSGGNTVYF. The CDR3 DNA reads as TGTGCCAGCAGCCAGGGCTCCCTTTCTAGTGGTGGAAACACCGTATATTTT. The whole variable domain, remainder taken from reference TRBV5-8 and TRBJ1-3, is EAGVTQSPTHLIKTRGQQATLRCSPISGHTSVYWYQQALGLGLQFLLWYDEGEERNRGNFPPRFSGRQFPNYSSELNVNALELEDSALYLCASSQGSLSSGGNTVYFGEGSWLTVV.

This clonotype was seen repeatedly, ten times or more. The rearrangement joins TRBV24-1 to TRBJ2-2; D unresolved. The germline CDR1 and CDR2 sequences are KGHDR and SFDVKD. Trimming took 0 bases from V and 7 from J, leaving 2 bases between them. The CDR3 length is 12 residues. The CDR3 loop reads CATSDLFGELFF. CDR3 DNA: TGTGCCACCAGTGATTTGTTCGGGGAGCTGTTTTTT.

This clonotype was seen repeatedly, ten times or more. This chain links TRBV29-1 with TRBJ2-2, with D unclear. The CDR3 is 14 residues long. Per the germline V gene, CDR1 is SQVTM and CDR2 is ANQGSEA. Trimming removed 5 bases from V and 0 bases from J, with 10 bases in between. Here the CDR3 reads CSVLLISNTGELFF. CDR3 in DNA: TGCAGCGTTCTACTCATATCGAACACCGGGGAGCTGTTTTTT.

This clonotype was recorded at least ten times. The chain links TRBV4-3 to TRBJ2-1; tentatively, D is TRBD1 (5 bases). V lost 8 bases to trimming and J lost 6 bases, with 17 bases between them. Germline V lookup: CDR1 LGHNA, CDR2 YSLEER. The CDR3 has 14 residues. The CDR3 DNA follows: TGCGCCAGCGGGGCCGGACCCTATTCCAATGAGCAGTTCTTC. This encodes CASGAGPYSNEQFF.

Worth noting for this clonotype: Given a much more abundant clone one base away, this may be a read error. V is TRBV7-2 and J is TRBJ1-3; D is unresolved. Looked up from germline, CDR1 is SGHTA and CDR2 is FQGNSA. The CDR3 loop spans 14 amino acids. The CDR3 DNA is TGTGCCAGCAGCTTGGACCCGGCTGGAAACACCAAATATTTT. Protein: CASSLDPAGNTKYF.

This clonotype was recorded many times. This chain's CDR3 is CASSLRNGGGYNEQFF. CDR3 in DNA: TGTGCCAGCAGCTTACGGAACGGGGGAGGGTACAATGAGCAGTTCTTC. This chain links TRBV11-2 with TRBJ2-1; 7 bases line up with TRBD2. The CDR3 has 16 residues. V gave up 2 bases and J gave up 4 bases; unmatched junction bases: 8. CDR1 and CDR2 from the germline V gene are SGHAT and FQNNGV.

This clonotype was counted ten times or more. V gene TRBV5-1 combines with J gene TRBJ1-3; no reliable D call. Germline V gene sequence: CDR1 SGHRS, CDR2 YFSETQ. The V end was cut by 0 bases, the J end by 0 bases, with 10 bases between. The CDR3 totals 16 residues. The CDR3 coding sequence is TGCGCCAGCAGCTTGGTCCCCGGACCCTCTGGAAACACCATATATTTT. This encodes CASSLVPGPSGNTIYF.

This clonotype was seen at least ten times. This chain uses TRBV12-3 or TRBV12-4 with TRBJ2-3; 7 bases match TRBD2. Trimming took 2 bases from V and 1 from J; bases not matched to a gene: 12. The CDR3 covers 18 residues. CDR3 sequence: CASSLIQLFLAGTDTQYF. CDR3 bases: TGTGCCAGCAGTTTAATACAGTTGTTTCTAGCGGGCACAGATACGCAGTATTTT.

This clonotype came up many times. The V call is TRBV7-9, the J call TRBJ2-1; the D is unclear. The CDR3 covers 14 residues. Germline assignment: CDR1 SEHNR and CDR2 FQNEAQ (reference sequence). With 5 bases removed from V and 2 bases from J, the gap between germline ends came to 10 bases. Here the CDR3 reads CASSRDWTYNEQFF. The CDR3 DNA sequence: TGTGCCAGCAGCCGCGACTGGACCTACAATGAGCAGTTCTTC.

As regards this clonotype: One base away lies a much larger clone, so this may be a sequencing read error. The CDR3 spells CAGSLLGMNTEAFF. DNA of the CDR3: TGTGCCGGCAGCTTACTGGGGATGAACACTGAAGCTTTCTTT. The chain recombines TRBV7-9 with TRBJ1-1, with no clear D. Germline lookup yields CDR1 SEHNR and CDR2 FQNEAQ (reference sequence). This CDR3 region has 14 residues.

This clonotype was recorded many times. CDR3 sequence (DNA): TGTGCCAGCAGTTCTATCCCAGGGAATTCACCCCTCCACTTT. Protein product: CASSSIPGNSPLHF. The chain employs TRBV28 and TRBJ1-6; TRBD1 is a possible D gene (5 bases). V was cut by 4 bases and J by 7 bases, with 11 bases left in between. The CDR3 loop spans 14 amino acids. The germline CDR1 and CDR2 sequences are MDHEN and SYDVKM.

The sample holds many counts of this clonotype. The genes are TRBV5-1 and TRBJ1-5; perhaps TRBD1 as D (5 bases). The V gene's germline CDR1 is SGHRS and CDR2 YFSETQ. V lost 0 bases and J lost 5, with 9 bases in between. CDR3 length equals 14 residues. The CDR3 region has the DNA TGCGCCAGCAGCTTGGCGGGGGGTCATCAGCCCCAGCATTTT. Its translation is CASSLAGGHQPQHF.

The V call is TRBV2, the J call TRBJ2-7, with unresolved D. The ends were cut back, 0 bases at V and 6 bases at J, with 12 bases in the middle. The length of the CDR3 is 14 residues. Germline V gene sequence: CDR1 SNHLY, CDR2 FYNNEI. The CDR3 reads CASSEALQLLEQYF. The CDR3 DNA reads as TGTGCCAGCAGTGAAGCGCTTCAGCTGCTCGAGCAGTACTTC. The full variable domain, in which reference TRBV2 and TRBJ2-7 provide the parts outside the CDR3, is EPEVTQTPSHQVTQMGQEVILRCVPISNHLYFYWYRQILGQKVEFLVSFYNNEISEKSEIFDDQFSVERPDGSNFTLKIRSTKLEDSAMYFCASSEALQLLEQYFGPGTRLTVT.

This clonotype showed up just a few times. This chain uses TRBV14 with TRBJ2-1, with D possibly matching TRBD2 (5 bases). This CDR3 contains 14 residues. The germline V gene has CDR1 SGHDN and CDR2 FVKESK. The germline V and J ends were trimmed by 4 bases and 3 bases, with 10 bases remaining between them. In DNA, the CDR3 is TGTGCCAGCAGCCTCATCCGGGACTACAATGAGCAGTTCTTC. It is translated as CASSLIRDYNEQFF.

Ten or more counts support this clonotype. V and J are TRBV12-3 or TRBV12-4 and TRBJ2-2; D could derive from TRBD1 or TRBD2 (5 bases each). Between the trimmed V and J ends, which lost 10 bases and 0 bases, there was a span of 12 bases. This CDR3 comprises 14 residues. The DNA for the CDR3 is TGTGCCATCCGCCGGGGCTCGAACACCGGGGAGCTGTTTTTT. As protein: CAIRRGSNTGELFF.

For this clonotype: Being one base from a much bigger clone, this may be a read error. The chain has TRBV12-3 or TRBV12-4 and TRBJ2-3, with a weak D call TRBD1 (5 bases). V was shortened by 4 bases and J by 4 bases, with 15 bases between the two germline ends. This CDR3 has 15 amino acids. The CDR3 loop is CASSSRPSRADTQYF. The CDR3 DNA sequence: TGTGCCAGCAGTTCCCGGCCCAGCAGGGCAGATACGCAGTATTTT.